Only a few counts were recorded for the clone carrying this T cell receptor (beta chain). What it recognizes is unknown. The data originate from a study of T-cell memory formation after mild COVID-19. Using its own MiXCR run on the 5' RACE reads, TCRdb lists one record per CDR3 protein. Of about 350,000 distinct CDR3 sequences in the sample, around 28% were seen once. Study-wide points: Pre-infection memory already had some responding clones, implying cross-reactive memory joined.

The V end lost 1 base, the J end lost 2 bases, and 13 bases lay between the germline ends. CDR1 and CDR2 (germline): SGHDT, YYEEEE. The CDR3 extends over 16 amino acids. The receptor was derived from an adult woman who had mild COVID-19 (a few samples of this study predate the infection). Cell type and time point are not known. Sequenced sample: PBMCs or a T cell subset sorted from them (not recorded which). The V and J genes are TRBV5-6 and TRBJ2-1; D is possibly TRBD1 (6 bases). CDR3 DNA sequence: TGTGCCAGCAGCTTGTATGCGGACAGAGCCTACAATGAGCAGTTCTTC. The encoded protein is CASSLYADRAYNEQFF.